The 24 T cell receptor beta chains reported below all come from one sample, sequenced in a study of T cells in localized non-small cell lung cancer. Measured with immunoSEQ multiplex PCR; TCRdb has only the in-frame clones, and not every one. The repertoire holds 20,000 to 25,000 clones, with 92% as singletons. Sequenced here: peripheral blood, sampled before any cancer treatment. These receptors came from a man aged 35-69 years with stage III squamous cell lung carcinoma.

The V call is TRBV28, the J call TRBJ1-2, with 8 bases lining up with TRBD1. J gave up 6 bases and V 4 bases, and 10 bases lay outside the gene matches. The CDR3 totals 15 residues. The germline CDR1 and CDR2 sequences are MDHEN and SYDVKM. The CDR3 region is CASSSQGAGADGYTF. CDR3 nucleotides: TGTGCCAGCAGTTCTCAGGGGGCGGGAGCAGATGGCTACACCTTC.

The chain links TRBV6-6 to TRBJ2-3; 11 bases line up with TRBD2. Germline CDR1 is MNHNY and CDR2 is SVGAGI (reference sequence). With V trimmed by 2 bases and J by 4 bases, 2 bases remained unmatched. The CDR3 has 15 amino acids. CDR3 loop: CASSYTLAGADTQYF. In DNA, the CDR3 is TGTGCCAGCAGTTACACACTAGCGGGAGCAGATACGCAGTATTTT.

The V and J genes are TRBV19 and TRBJ2-2; D might be TRBD1 or TRBD2, each matching 6 bases. The germline V gene encodes CDR1 LNHDA and CDR2 SQIVND (reference sequence). This CDR3 comprises 15 residues. The V end lost 7 bases, the J end lost 3 bases, and 15 bases lay between the germline ends. Here the CDR3 DNA reads TGTGCCAGTACAGGGAAGGGGGGAGACACCGGGGAGCTGTTTTTT. It yields the protein CASTGKGGDTGELFF.

The chain uses TRBV7-2 and TRBJ2-1, with D possibly matching TRBD2 (6 bases). The CDR3 spans 14 residues. Germline loops: CDR1 SGHTA, CDR2 FQGNSA. Trimming removed 5 bases from V and 7 bases from J, with 15 bases in between. The CDR3 coding sequence is TGTGCCAGCAGCCTCGGGGGTAGCCAAAATGAGCAGTTCTTC. This translates into CASSLGGSQNEQFF.

The chain uses TRBV7-2 and TRBJ1-2; 9 bases line up with TRBD1. This CDR3 has 14 residues. The germline gives CDR1 SGHTA, CDR2 FQGNSA. The V and J ends lost 3 bases and 7 bases, in that order; junction bases with no gene match: 6. The DNA for the CDR3 is TGTGCCAGCAGCTTGACAGGGGGAGATGGTGGCTACACCTTC. Its translation: CASSLTGGDGGYTF.

This clone appeared a single time. This chain uses TRBV5-6 with TRBJ2-7, with a weak D call TRBD2 (6 bases). Germline V gene lookup returns CDR1 SGHDT and CDR2 YYEEEE. This CDR3 is built from 14 residues. V was shortened by 0 bases and J by 7 bases, with 14 bases between the two germline ends. The CDR3 DNA sequence: TGTGCCAGCAGCTTGGCCCCCTCCGGGGGAGAGCAGTACTTC. This encodes CASSLAPSGGEQYF. The variable domain in full, completed from reference TRBV5-6 and TRBJ2-7, reads DAGVTQSPTHLIKTRGQQVTLRCSPKSGHDTVSWYQQALGQGPQFIFQYYEEEERQRGNFPDRFSGHQFPNYSSELNVNALLLGDSALYLCASSLAPSGGEQYFGPGTRLTVT.

The rearrangement joins TRBV5-6 to TRBJ2-5; the D gene could be TRBD1 or TRBD2 (5 bases each). V lost 3 bases, J lost 5 bases, and 14 bases lay in between. The length of the CDR3 is 14 residues. Germline-derived CDR1 and CDR2 are SGHDT and YYEEEE. Written as DNA, the CDR3 is TGTGCCAGCAGCTCCCCCCGGGACGGCGAGACCCAGTACTTC. Translated, it gives CASSSPRDGETQYF.

This clone has only one observation. The chain joins TRBV4-3 to TRBJ1-5; D call uncertain. Germline-derived CDR1 and CDR2 are LGHNA and YSLEER. There are 14 residues in the CDR3. V lost 0 bases and J lost 5, with 8 bases in between. The CDR3 loop is CASSQEYTDQPQHF. Written as DNA, the CDR3 is TGCGCCAGCAGCCAAGAATACACTGATCAGCCCCAGCATTTT.

The chain combines TRBV18 with TRBJ1-2; 8 nucleotides line up with TRBD1. In germline, CDR1 is KGHSH, CDR2 LQKENI. The CDR3 extends over 14 amino acids. V was clipped by 1 base and J by 4 bases; unmatched bases: 2. CDR3: CASSPQGTGYGYTF. The CDR3 nucleotides are TGTGCCAGCTCACCACAGGGGACAGGCTATGGCTACACCTTC.

CDR3 region: CASSPRWDRDVEETQYF. The CDR3 bases are TGTGCCAGCAGCCCGAGATGGGACAGGGATGTCGAAGAGACCCAGTACTTC. This chain uses TRBV7-8 with TRBJ2-5, with 9 positions matching TRBD1. Germline trimming cut 5 bases from V and 3 bases from J; bases unmatched to any gene: 13. CDR3 size: 17 residues. Germline lookup yields CDR1 SGHVS and CDR2 FQNEAQ. The entire variable domain, with the rest obtained from reference TRBV7-8 and TRBJ2-5, is as follows: GAGVSQSPRYKVAKRGQDVALRCDPISGHVSLFWYQQALGQGPEFLTYFQNEAQLDKSGLPSDRFFAERPEGSVSTLKIQRTQQEDSAVYLCASSPRWDRDVEETQYFGPGTRLLVL.

This sequence joins TRBV7-9 and TRBJ1-4, with 8 bases matching TRBD1. With 5 bases clipped from V and 8 bases from J, the junction kept 10 bases outside the gene matches. CDR1 is SEHNR and CDR2 is FQNEAQ in the germline V gene (reference sequence). This CDR3 spans 15 amino acids. DNA of the CDR3: TGTGCCAGCAGCCCCCAGACAGGGGTAAGGGAAAAACTGTTTTTT. This sequence encodes CASSPQTGVREKLFF.

This clone has a single count. J is TRBJ1-1 and V is TRBV7-7; D gene ambiguous. This CDR3 comprises 13 residues. V lost 0 bases and J lost 5, with 7 bases in between. Germline V gives CDR1 SSHAT, CDR2 FNYEAQ (reference sequence). CDR3 sequence reads: CASSLAPTTEAFF. CDR3 in DNA: TGTGCCAGCAGCTTAGCGCCGACGACTGAAGCTTTCTTT. Using reference TRBV7-7 and TRBJ1-1 for the parts outside the CDR3, the full variable domain is GAGVSQSPRYKVTKRGQDVTLRCDPISSHATLYWYQQALGQGPEFLTYFNYEAQPDKSGLPSDRFSAERPEGSISTLTIQRTEQRDSAMYRCASSLAPTTEAFFGQGTRLTVV.

The rearrangement uses TRBV7-8 and TRBJ2-3; D not resolved. Germline V gives CDR1 SGHVS, CDR2 FQNEAQ. The CDR3 spans 17 residues. V lost 6 bases, J lost 8 bases, and 27 bases lay in between. CDR3 loop: CASRNSGPSRPTGTQYF. The CDR3 nucleotides are TGTGCCAGCAGAAATTCCGGGCCCTCTAGACCCACGGGTACGCAGTATTTT.

In this sample, this clone turned up once. This chain links TRBV28 with TRBJ1-3, with D perhaps TRBD1 (6 bases). CDR1 MDHEN and CDR2 SYDVKM come from the germline V gene. V was clipped by 3 bases and J by 0 bases, with 12 bases between them. The length of the CDR3 is 16 residues. The CDR3 loop reads CASSLAQGHSGNTIYF. CDR3 in DNA: TGTGCCAGCAGTTTGGCCCAGGGACACTCTGGAAACACCATATATTTT.

The J gene is TRBJ1-2, the V gene TRBV5-4, with D perhaps TRBD1 (5 bases). V shed 4 bases and J shed 2 bases, with 12 bases lying between them. Germline values: CDR1 SGHNT, CDR2 YYREEE (reference sequence). The CDR3 is 14 amino acids. The CDR3 DNA reads TGTGCCAGCAGCCCAGGGAAGGGGAACTATGGCTACACCTTC. Protein: CASSPGKGNYGYTF. Supplemented by reference TRBV5-4 and TRBJ1-2, the full variable domain reads ETGVTQSPTHLIKTRGQQVTLRCSSQSGHNTVSWYQQALGQGPQFIFQYYREEENGRGNFPPRFSGLQFPNYSSELNVNALELDDSALYLCASSPGKGNYGYTFGSGTRLTVV.

The chain joins TRBV21-1 to TRBJ1-4; the listed D gene, TRBD1, was not tested against the DNA. TRBV21-1 is a known pseudogene. This CDR3 contains 14 residues. The CDR3 loop is CASSTEAGNEKLFF. The CDR3 nucleotides read TGTGCCAGCAGCACGGAAGCAGGAAATGAAAAACTGTTTTTT.

The J gene is TRBJ1-4, the V gene TRBV28; D is unclear. V dropped 1 base and J dropped 2 bases, with 5 bases sitting between them. The CDR3 length is 14 residues. Germline V gene lookup returns CDR1 MDHEN and CDR2 SYDVKM. The CDR3 reads CASSLLQTNEKLFF. For the CDR3, the DNA is TGTGCCAGCAGTTTATTGCAGACTAATGAAAAACTGTTTTTT.

The chain joins TRBV6-1 to TRBJ1-6, with D possibly matching TRBD1 (6 bases). V was shortened by 4 bases and J by 8 bases, with 12 bases between the two germline ends. In germline, CDR1 is MNHNS, CDR2 SASEGT. CDR3 length: 14 residues. The CDR3 bases are TGTGCCAGCAGTGGCCAGGGGTGGGATTCACCCCTCCACTTT. This sequence encodes CASSGQGWDSPLHF.

V and J are TRBV7-9 and TRBJ2-5; D might be TRBD1 (6 bases). Germline V gene data show CDR1 as SEHNR and CDR2 as FQNEAQ (reference sequence). With 5 bases removed from V and 4 bases from J, the gap between germline ends came to 23 bases. The CDR3 loop spans 17 amino acids. The CDR3 nucleotides are TGTGCCAGCAGCCTCCCTAGGAGACCGGGACACGGAGAGACCCAGTACTTC. Its translation is CASSLPRRPGHGETQYF.

CDR3 nucleotide sequence: TGTGCCAGCAGCTCCCTGTTTGGGGGGCCTAGCTCTGGAAACACCATATATTTT. Protein: CASSSLFGGPSSGNTIYF. The V gene is TRBV11-2, the J gene TRBJ1-3; tentative D call: TRBD1 (6 bases). This CDR3 region has 18 residues. The germline V gene encodes CDR1 SGHAT and CDR2 FQNNGV. The ends were cut back, 4 bases at V and 0 bases at J, with 19 bases in the middle.

CDR3 DNA sequence: TGTGCCAGCAGTGCGACTAGAGATACGCAGTATTTT. It is translated as CASSATRDTQYF. The rearrangement links TRBV27 to TRBJ2-3; possible D gene TRBD2, 6 bases. The germline gives CDR1 MNHEY, CDR2 SMNVEV (reference sequence). This CDR3 region has 12 residues. V shed 5 bases and J shed 5 bases, with 8 bases lying between them.

This chain joins TRBV20-1 and TRBJ1-1, with D hard to call. The CDR3 length is 9 residues. Germline V gives CDR1 DFQATT, CDR2 SNEGSKA (reference sequence). V lost 2 bases and J 5 bases, leaving 0 bases between the germline ends. The DNA for the CDR3 is TGCAGTGCTAGAACTGAAGCTTTCTTT. Amino acid sequence: CSARTEAFF.

The table lists this clone with a few counts. The chain joins TRBV6-5 to TRBJ1-1; 10 positions match TRBD1. Germline V CDR1 and CDR2: MNHEY, SVGAGI. V shed 7 bases, J shed 5 bases, and the junction held 4 bases outside the gene matches. This CDR3 has 13 residues. The chain's CDR3 is CASIRTGGTEAFF. DNA of the CDR3: TGTGCCAGCATCCGGACAGGGGGGACTGAAGCTTTCTTT.

This clone was observed a single time. This chain links TRBV5-1 with TRBJ2-1; 9 positions agree with TRBD1. The germline CDR1 and CDR2 sequences are SGHRS and YFSETQ. The trim removed 7 bases at V and 5 bases at J, leaving 7 bases unmatched. The CDR3 consists of 14 residues. The DNA for the CDR3 is TGCGCCAGCCGAGGGACAGGGAGGAACAATGAGCAGTTCTTC. Translation gives CASRGTGRNNEQFF.